A selection of T cell receptor beta chains follows, all from one sample in a study of T cells after somatic rescue of genetic block. Sequencing used immunoSEQ multiplex PCR; TCRdb keeps in-frame clones, though not all of them. The sample includes tens of thousands of clones, more than 80% seen only once; the top ten take around 1.6%. Material: peripheral blood mononuclear cells (PBMCs). The receptors were sampled from a woman aged 18-29 years. CDR3s leave out the opening cysteine and the closing phenylalanine or tryptophan.

TRBJ2-5,TRBV6-1,ASSVASGSVLETQY
TRBJ1-1,TRBV7-9,ASSLAGDREAF
TRBJ1-4,TRBV10-3,AISGTGNEKLF
TRBJ2-1,TRBV4-1,ASSQDGASGYYNEQF
TRBJ2-3,TRBV9,ASSEDGQGTDTQY
TRBJ2-5,TRBV2,ASRPGQKETQY
TRBJ2-2,TRBV6-5,ASQTSGNTGELF
TRBJ2-7,TRBV11-2,ASSLVPSITYEQY
TRBJ2-5,TRBV6-5,ASSYLQDMGRETQY
TRBJ1-2,TRBV27,ASSPGTGYGGYT
TRBJ2-1,TRBV20-1,SAPQVNEQF
TRBJ1-4,TRBV5-6,ASSFAPRAPNEKLF